These T cell receptor beta chains were read from a single sample in a study of cytomegalovirus exposure and HLA in healthy donors. The repertoire was sequenced with immunoSEQ multiplex PCR; TCRdb's copy has only in-frame clones and lacks some. The sample lists over 150,000 clones; 65% to 85% were seen once. Sequenced input: PBMCs. The receptors derive from a man aged 55 to 69 in good health and CMV-seronegative. Both conserved end residues are part of each CDR3. D genes are given only for firm matches. Clone size is shown for a subset of rows, as once, few, many or a class of expanded clone.

v_call,j_call,cdr3_length,clone_size,d_call,cdr3_nt,cdr3_aa
TRBV28,TRBJ1-5,14,once,.,TGTGCCAGCAGTCCTCCTGGAGGGTCTGTGGCCCAGCATTTT,CASSPPGGSVAQHF
TRBV7-2,TRBJ2-5,14,few,TRBD2,TGTGCCAGCAGCCCCCAAGCGGGGGGAGAGACCCAGTACTTC,CASSPQAGGETQYF
TRBV28,TRBJ2-7,14,.,TRBD2,TGTGCCAGCCATGGGGGAGGGAGCTCCTACGAGCAGTACTTC,CASHGGGSSYEQYF
TRBV28,TRBJ1-3,14,.,TRBD1,TGTGCCAGCAGGACAGGGGGCCCGGGAAACACCATATATTTT,CASRTGGPGNTIYF
TRBV5-1,TRBJ2-2,15,.,.,TGCGCCAGCAGCTTTAGCAGCCCGAACACCGGGGAGCTGTTTTTT,CASSFSSPNTGELFF
TRBV5-4,TRBJ2-5,15,.,TRBD2,TGTGCCAGCAGCTTGGCGGCGGGGGGGCTAGAGACCCAGTACTTC,CASSLAAGGLETQYF
TRBV4-3,TRBJ2-1,16,.,TRBD2,TGCGCCAGCAGCCATGTGACTAGCGGGATCCCGGGTGAGCAGTTCTTC,CASSHVTSGIPGEQFF
TRBV5-4,TRBJ2-2,16,.,TRBD2,TGTGCCAGCAGCCCAGGACTAGCGGGGGGCGCCGGGGAGCTGTTTTTT,CASSPGLAGGAGELFF
TRBV30,TRBJ2-3,14,.,TRBD2,TGTGCCTGCAGACTAGCGGGGCACACAGATACGCAGTATTTT,CACRLAGHTDTQYF
TRBV29-1,TRBJ2-7,13,.,TRBD1,TGCAGCGTTACAGGGGGCCCTACCCACGAGCAGTACTTC,CSVTGGPTHEQYF
TRBV5-1,TRBJ2-3,16,.,TRBD2,TGCGCCAGCAGGGCGGGGGGCGCCGGTATTACAGATACGCAGTATTTT,CASRAGGAGITDTQYF
TRBV4-3,TRBJ1-6,18,.,.,TGCGCCAGCAGCCAAGATGGTAACAGGGAATCCTATAATTCACCCCTCCACTTT,CASSQDGNRESYNSPLHF
TRBV6-1,TRBJ1-1,13,few,.,TGTGCCAGCAAGGTGACGGAGGAGACTGAAGCTTTCTTT,CASKVTEETEAFF
TRBV7-8,TRBJ2-7,14,.,TRBD1,TGTGCCAGCAGCTGGACAGGGGGTGTTGGCGAGCAGTACTTC,CASSWTGGVGEQYF